This passage covers 16 T cell receptor beta chains from one sample sequenced in a study of blood T cell repertoires in COVID-19. Profiling relied on immunoSEQ multiplex PCR, and the TCRdb table lists in-frame clones only, not all of them. The sample lists hundreds of thousands of clones, about 89% occurring once. Sequenced material: peripheral blood. These receptors originate from a woman aged 40-49 years who had recovered from COVID-19.

In nucleotides, the CDR3 is TGTGCCAGCAGTTGGACAGGGGGCTACGAGCAGTACTTC. Translation: CASSWTGGYEQYF. This chain joins TRBV12-3 or TRBV12-4 and TRBJ2-7; TRBD1 aligns across 10 bases. This CDR3 is built from 13 residues. The V gene end was trimmed by 4 bases and the J gene end by 3 bases; junction bases not matched to a gene: 0.

About this clone itself: Compared with germline, one end of the junction differs, possibly owing to a read error. The chain has TRBV7-7 and TRBJ2-5; the match to TRBD1 covers 9 bases. Germline V gene data show CDR1 as SSHAT and CDR2 as FNYEAQ (reference sequence). CDR3 length: 15 amino acids. The CDR3 DNA is TGTGCTAGCAGCGCCTCCGGGACAGGGTGGGAGACCCAGTACTTC. Its translation is CASSASGTGWETQYF.

This chain links TRBV19 with TRBJ1-4; D may be TRBD1 (6 bases). This CDR3 has 14 residues. Germline lookup yields CDR1 LNHDA and CDR2 SQIVND (reference sequence). The V gene lost 4 bases and the J gene lost 4 bases, with 10 bases spanning the gap. The CDR3 nucleotides are TGTGCCAGTAGTACGACAGGTAGTAATGAAAAACTGTTTTTT. Translated: CASSTTGSNEKLFF.

This clone came up once. This chain links TRBV11-2 with TRBJ1-6, with TRBD1 as a possible D gene (5 bases). Germline CDR1 SGHAT, CDR2 FQNNGV. The CDR3 covers 16 residues. Trimming took 5 bases from V and 1 from J, leaving 12 bases between them. CDR3 sequence: CASSRYQGSYNSPLHF. The CDR3 nucleotides read TGTGCCAGCAGCAGATACCAGGGATCCTATAATTCACCCCTCCACTTT.

The rearrangement links TRBV20-1 to TRBJ1-4, with D uncertain. Trimming shortened V by 3 bases and J by 7 bases, and 6 bases separated the two germline ends. Germline V gives CDR1 DFQATT, CDR2 SNEGSKA (reference sequence). The CDR3 spans 11 residues. The CDR3 region has the DNA TGCAGTGCTAGGGAGGGTGAAAAACTGTTTTTT. It codes for CSAREGEKLFF.

The chain joins TRBV6-5 to TRBJ1-2, with D perhaps matching TRBD1 (6 bases). Germline V lookup: CDR1 MNHEY, CDR2 SVGAGI. The CDR3 is 14 amino acids. The V end lost 7 bases, the J end lost 0 bases, and 12 bases lay between the germline ends. The CDR3 DNA reads TGTGCCAGCACCCTTCAGGGGCCTAACTATGGCTACACCTTC. Translating gives CASTLQGPNYGYTF.

CDR3 nucleotides: TGTGCCAGCAGGAGACTCACTGAAGCTTTCTTT. Protein sequence: CASRRLTEAFF. V gene TRBV6-5 combines with J gene TRBJ1-1; D gene ambiguous. CDR1 and CDR2 from the germline V gene are MNHEY and SVGAGI. This CDR3 has 11 amino acids. V shed 6 bases and J shed 4 bases, with 6 bases lying between them.

The rearrangement uses TRBV19 and TRBJ2-4; D possibly corresponds to TRBD1 (6 bases). The CDR3 consists of 15 residues. The V end was cut by 6 bases, the J end by 3 bases, with 15 bases between. Germline V gene lookup returns CDR1 LNHDA and CDR2 SQIVND (reference sequence). CDR3 amino acids: CASRGQDRRKNIQYF. CDR3 in DNA: TGTGCCAGTAGGGGACAAGACAGGCGCAAAAACATTCAGTACTTC.

This chain links TRBV19 with TRBJ1-6; TRBD1 agrees at 7 bases. The CDR3 has 14 amino acids. In germline, CDR1 is LNHDA, CDR2 SQIVND (reference sequence). V dropped 6 bases and J dropped 13; count of bases not matched to a gene: 12. The CDR3 protein is CASSWQGVEGPLHF. As DNA, the CDR3 is TGTGCCAGTAGCTGGCAGGGGGTCGAGGGGCCCCTCCACTTT.

This clone has a handful of counts. The rearrangement links TRBV7-2 to TRBJ1-2; D is unclear. The ends were cut back, 3 bases at V and 4 bases at J, with 15 bases in the middle. CDR1 SGHTA and CDR2 FQGNSA come from the germline V gene. This CDR3 spans 15 amino acids. CDR3 DNA: TGTGCCAGCAGCTTGGGAGTGGGAGGCCGCTATGGCTACACCTTC. It yields the protein CASSLGVGGRYGYTF.

V is TRBV30 and J is TRBJ1-1; the match to TRBD1 covers 12 bases. From germline, CDR1 is GTSNPN and CDR2 SVGIG (reference sequence). Trimming at V came to 4 bases and at J to 5 bases, leaving 2 bases not matched to a gene. The CDR3 covers 13 residues. CDR3 protein: CAWMGQGATEAFF. CDR3 DNA sequence: TGTGCCTGGATGGGACAGGGGGCAACTGAAGCTTTCTTT.

The chain carries TRBV19 and TRBJ1-2; TRBD1 is a possible D gene (5 bases). The germline V gene encodes CDR1 LNHDA and CDR2 SQIVND (reference sequence). The CDR3 totals 14 residues. Trimming removed 5 bases at V and 5 bases at J, with 15 bases between. This CDR3 is CASSRGEIWYGYTF. DNA for the CDR3: TGTGCCAGTAGTCGGGGGGAGATATGGTATGGCTACACCTTC.

The V and J genes are TRBV7-2 and TRBJ2-2; D is possibly TRBD1 (5 bases). V gave up 5 bases and J gave up 3 bases, with 16 bases separating them. Germline lookup yields CDR1 SGHTA and CDR2 FQGNSA. The CDR3 is 16 amino acids. The CDR3 nucleotides read TGTGCCAGCAGCCCACAGGTGGGCGACTACACCGGGGAGCTGTTTTTT. It is translated as CASSPQVGDYTGELFF.

The chain carries TRBV5-4 and TRBJ2-7; D is possibly TRBD1 (5 bases). The CDR3 is 13 amino acids. The V end was cut by 1 base, the J end by 5 bases, with 10 bases between. Germline V CDR1 and CDR2: SGHNT, YYREEE (reference sequence). CDR3 nucleotides: TGTGCCAGCAGCTTGCAGGGTCGTGACGAGCAGTACTTC. Protein sequence: CASSLQGRDEQYF. The whole variable domain, remainder taken from reference TRBV5-4 and TRBJ2-7, is ETGVTQSPTHLIKTRGQQVTLRCSSQSGHNTVSWYQQALGQGPQFIFQYYREEENGRGNFPPRFSGLQFPNYSSELNVNALELDDSALYLCASSLQGRDEQYFGPGTRLTVT.

The chain employs TRBV11-3 and TRBJ2-6; TRBD2 agrees at 8 bases. The J segment lost 0 bases and the V segment lost 5 bases, leaving 6 bases of the junction unmatched. This CDR3 has 17 residues. Germline V gene lookup returns CDR1 SGHNT and CDR2 YENEEA. CDR3 in amino acids: CASSPAGGASGANVLTF. As DNA, the CDR3 is TGTGCCAGCAGCCCAGCCGGGGGGGCCTCTGGGGCCAACGTCCTGACTTTC. Using reference TRBV11-3 and TRBJ2-6 for the parts outside the CDR3, the full variable domain is EAGVVQSPRYKIIEKKQPVAFWCNPISGHNTLYWYLQNLGQGPELLIRYENEEAVDDSQLPKDRFSAERLKGVDSTLKIQPAELGDSAVYLCASSPAGGASGANVLTFGAGSRLTVL.

The rearrangement joins TRBV6-1 to TRBJ1-2; weak D call: TRBD1 (5 bases). The CDR3 length is 14 residues. Trimming left V 3 bases short and J 4 bases short, with 12 bases between. From germline, CDR1 is MNHNS and CDR2 SASEGT. CDR3 region: CASSDGGGIYGYTF. CDR3 DNA: TGTGCCAGCAGTGACGGGGGGGGGATCTATGGCTACACCTTC.